A selection of T cell receptor beta chains follows, all from one sample in a study of vaccination effects on CD4 cells after COVID-19. These TCRs are of unknown antigen specificity. Profiled with immunoSEQ multiplex PCR; TCRdb holds only in-frame clones, not every one. The sample has 40,000 to 50,000 clones, about three quarters seen once. Sequencing used CD4+ T cells from PBMCs cultured with a peptide pool, obtained before COVID-19 vaccination. All receptors come from a human donor who had a prior SARS-CoV-2 infection. The CDR3 runs from the conserved cysteine through the conserved F or W. Each record gives: J gene, V gene, D gene, clone size, CDR3 protein, CDR3 DNA. A D gene is named only where the DNA matches it firmly. Some rows mark clone size as missing; the rest say once, few, many or name a class of expanded clone.

TRBJ2-3 | TRBV9 | NA | NA | CASSLTIRAGTSTDTQYF | TGTGCCAGCAGCCTAACTATCAGGGCAGGGACTAGCACAGATACGCAGTATTTT
TRBJ2-1 | TRBV19 | TRBD2 | NA | CAPQKESSASGVYNEQFF | TGTGCCCCGCAAAAGGAGTCGTCCGCTAGCGGGGTTTACAATGAGCAGTTCTTC
TRBJ1-6 | TRBV30 | NA | NA | CAWSRGYNSPLHF | TGTGCCTGGAGTAGGGGGTATAATTCACCCCTCCACTTT
TRBJ1-6 | TRBV13 | NA | NA | CASSLASSPLHF | TGTGCCAGCAGCTTAGCTTCCTCACCCCTCCACTTT
TRBJ2-1 | TRBV5-1 | TRBD2 | few | CASSSTMTSGSSGEQFF | TGCGCCAGCAGCTCGACAATGACTAGCGGGAGTTCGGGTGAGCAGTTCTTC
TRBJ1-2 | TRBV12-3/TRBV12-4 | NA | once | CASSFEEYGYTF | TGTGCCAGCAGTTTTGAGGAGTATGGCTACACCTTC
TRBJ1-2 | TRBV6-1 | NA | NA | CASSEGPQSYGYTF | TGTGCCAGCAGTGAAGGCCCTCAGAGCTATGGCTACACCTTC
TRBJ2-1 | TRBV19 | NA | NA | CASSIGNAYNEQFF | TGTGCCAGTAGCATCGGGAACGCTTACAATGAGCAGTTCTTC
TRBJ1-5 | TRBV5-1 | TRBD1 | few | CASSLQGIGSNQPQHF | TGCGCCAGCAGCTTACAGGGGATCGGCAGCAATCAGCCCCAGCATTTT
TRBJ1-6 | TRBV27 | NA | once | CASSFRNSPLHF | TGTGCCAGCAGTTTCCGAAATTCACCCCTCCACTTT
TRBJ1-5 | TRBV21-1 | NA | NA | CASSSIRGNNQPQHF | TGTGCCAGCAGCAGCATCAGGGGGAACAATCAGCCCCAGCATTTT
TRBJ2-1 | TRBV5-6 | NA | once | CASSSWTQPSSYNEQFF | TGTGCCAGCAGCTCTTGGACTCAGCCGAGCTCCTACAATGAGCAGTTCTTC
TRBJ2-1 | TRBV29-1 | NA | NA | CSVGRPSYNEQFF | TGCAGCGTTGGGCGGCCCTCCTACAATGAGCAGTTCTTC
TRBJ2-7 | TRBV11-3 | NA | NA | CASSLEMGRDIYEQYF | TGTGCCAGCAGCTTAGAAATGGGCAGGGACATCTACGAGCAGTACTTC
TRBJ2-3 | TRBV20-1 | NA | NA | CSARRDTQYF | TGCAGTGCTAGGCGAGATACGCAGTATTTT
TRBJ2-3 | TRBV7-2 | NA | NA | CASSLGPFLDTQYF | TGTGCCAGCAGCTTAGGCCCTTTTCTAGATACGCAGTATTTT
TRBJ2-7 | TRBV10-3 | TRBD1 | NA | CAISARRAGRQGYEQYF | TGTGCCATCAGTGCCCGACGGGCGGGCAGACAGGGTTACGAGCAGTACTTC
TRBJ2-3 | TRBV7-8 | TRBD1 | few | CASSLAGQLTDTQYF | TGTGCCAGCAGCTTAGCGGGACAGCTCACAGATACGCAGTATTTT
TRBJ2-3 | TRBV18 | NA | NA | CASSPLGTDTQYF | TGTGCCAGCTCACCCCTGGGCACAGATACGCAGTATTTT
TRBJ2-1 | TRBV5-1 | TRBD2 | once | CASSPTAGGTDNEQFF | TGCGCCAGCAGCCCGACGGCGGGAGGCACCGACAATGAGCAGTTCTTC
TRBJ2-2 | TRBV9 | NA | NA | CASSVDSLVSAGELFF | TGTGCCAGCAGCGTAGACTCCCTAGTGAGCGCCGGGGAGCTGTTTTTT
TRBJ1-5 | TRBV27 | TRBD1 | NA | CASSPKTGGIGNQPQHF | TGTGCCAGCAGTCCGAAAACAGGGGGCATCGGCAATCAGCCCCAGCATTTT
TRBJ2-2 | TRBV5-1 | NA | few | CASSLSRGLAGELFF | TGCGCCAGCAGCTTGTCCCGGGGTTTAGCCGGGGAGCTGTTTTTT
TRBJ1-5 | TRBV12-3/TRBV12-4 | TRBD1 | once | CASTRDRNQPQHF | TGTGCCAGCACCAGGGACAGGAATCAGCCCCAGCATTTT
TRBJ2-1 | TRBV3-1/TRBV3-2 | NA | NA | CASSRYRNEQFF | TGTGCCAGCAGCCGGTACAGGAATGAGCAGTTCTTC
TRBJ2-7 | TRBV23-1 | TRBD1 | NA | CASSQRQGADEQYF | TGCGCCAGCAGTCAAAGACAGGGGGCAGACGAGCAGTACTTC
TRBJ1-4 | TRBV4-3 | NA | NA | CASSQDPDGTNEKLFF | TGCGCCAGCAGCCAAGATCCGGACGGGACTAATGAAAAACTGTTTTTT
TRBJ1-5 | TRBV2 | TRBD1 | NA | CASRAGGGQPQHF | TGTGCCAGCAGAGCAGGGGGCGGTCAGCCCCAGCATTTT
TRBJ1-4 | TRBV4-2 | NA | NA | CASSRQHLQNEKLFF | TGTGCCAGCAGCCGACAACATCTCCAAAATGAAAAACTGTTTTTT
TRBJ2-7 | TRBV2 | NA | NA | CASRAGQLAYEQYF | TGTGCCAGCAGGGCTGGACAGCTGGCTTACGAGCAGTACTTC
TRBJ1-3 | TRBV4-2 | NA | NA | CASSQVAQGIYSGNTIYF | TGTGCCAGCAGCCAAGTGGCCCAGGGGATCTACTCTGGAAACACCATATATTTT
TRBJ1-4 | TRBV19 | NA | NA | CASSILGEKLFF | TGTGCCAGTAGTATATTAGGTGAAAAACTGTTTTTT
TRBJ2-1 | TRBV12-5 | TRBD2 | NA | CASGSLTSGGNEQFF | TGTGCTAGTGGTTCCCTGACTAGCGGGGGGAATGAGCAGTTCTTC
TRBJ1-5 | TRBV3-1/TRBV3-2 | TRBD1 | NA | CASSLGTGTQPQHF | TGTGCCAGCAGCCTAGGGACAGGGACTCAGCCCCAGCATTTT
TRBJ2-7 | TRBV25-1 | NA | NA | CASSVGYEQYF | TGTGCCAGCAGTGTAGGGTACGAGCAGTACTTC
TRBJ2-3 | TRBV9 | TRBD2 | NA | CASSATFSGGVLF | TGTGCCAGCAGCGCCACCTTTAGCGGGGGGGTCCTGTTT
TRBJ1-3 | TRBV15 | TRBD1 | NA | CATSGQGVAGNTIYF | TGTGCCACCAGCGGTCAGGGGGTCGCTGGAAACACCATATATTTT
TRBJ2-1 | TRBV15 | NA | NA | CATSRDNSISGEEDNEQFF | TGTGCCACCAGCAGAGATAATTCAATATCGGGAGAAGAGGACAATGAGCAGTTCTTC
TRBJ2-3 | TRBV18 | NA | NA | CASSGTSLADTQYF | TGTGCCAGCTCAGGGACCTCTCTAGCAGATACGCAGTATTTT
TRBJ2-1 | TRBV5-4 | NA | NA | CASSFSSSVNEQFF | TGTGCCAGCAGCTTTAGTAGTTCGGTCAATGAGCAGTTCTTC
TRBJ2-1 | TRBV11-1 | NA | NA | CASSFLDEQFF | TGTGCCAGCAGCTTTTTGGATGAGCAGTTCTTC
TRBJ1-5 | TRBV19 | TRBD1 | NA | CASSIQGQGGGQPQHF | TGTGCCAGTAGTATCCAAGGACAGGGAGGTGGACAGCCCCAGCATTTT
TRBJ2-3 | TRBV7-8 | NA | NA | CASSPDRTTDTQYF | TGTGCCAGCAGCCCTGACAGGACTACGGATACGCAGTATTTT
TRBJ2-5 | TRBV10-3 | TRBD2 | NA | CAISDGRGGRETQYF | TGTGCCATCAGTGACGGGCGGGGGGGCCGCGAGACCCAGTACTTC
TRBJ2-1 | TRBV5-1 | TRBD2 | NA | CASSTPGTSGYNEQFF | TGCGCCAGCAGCACCCCCGGGACTAGCGGATACAATGAGCAGTTCTTC
TRBJ2-5 | TRBV18 | NA | few | CASSPQTQLGTQYF | TGTGCCAGCTCACCACAGACCCAATTAGGGACCCAGTACTTC
TRBJ1-5 | TRBV21-1 | NA | NA | CASTYRDNSNQPQHF | TGTGCCAGCACCTACCGGGATAATAGCAATCAGCCCCAGCATTTT
TRBJ2-3 | TRBV27 | TRBD2 | NA | CASSLLAGISTDTQYF | TGTGCCAGCAGTTTACTAGCGGGAATTAGCACAGATACGCAGTATTTT
TRBJ1-3 | TRBV6-5 | NA | NA | CASSSTTGYTIYF | TGTGCCAGCAGTTCTACAACAGGTTACACCATATATTTT
TRBJ2-1 | TRBV4-1 | TRBD2 | NA | CASSQDRFGLALTNEQFF | TGCGCCAGCAGCCAAGATCGGTTCGGACTAGCTCTGACCAATGAGCAGTTCTTC
TRBJ1-1 | TRBV2 | NA | NA | CAKNLGGTEAFF | TGTGCCAAAAATCTCGGAGGTACTGAAGCTTTCTTT
TRBJ2-7 | TRBV6-2/TRBV6-3 | TRBD2 | once | CASSGLAGVEQYF | TGTGCCAGCAGCGGACTAGCGGGAGTCGAGCAGTACTTC
TRBJ2-5 | TRBV20-1 | NA | NA | CSASSRGVKETQYF | TGCAGTGCTAGTTCCAGGGGGGTAAAAGAGACCCAGTACTTC
TRBJ1-2 | TRBV20-1 | TRBD1 | NA | CSASLTVQGATGYTF | TGCAGTGCTAGTCTTACGGTGCAGGGGGCGACGGGCTACACCTTC